The sequence of this T cell receptor beta chain was determined in a study of Ad26.COV2.S vaccination and SARS-CoV-2 variants. About the study: Trial arm assignment for the donor was COV1001 Ad26.COV2.S.

This clone has only one observation. The antigen remains undetermined. Profiling relied on immunoSEQ multiplex PCR, and the TCRdb table lists in-frame clones only, not all of them. Among about 350,000 clones listed, approximately 85% were seen once. Findings of the study overall: Vaccine and placebo recipients had similar non-spike TCR breadth.

This sample's treatment: over 15 received Ad26.COV2.S at low or high dose, single or two shots; 5 received placebo; per-sample allocation not given. Sample collection was performed on day 63 after the first vaccine or placebo injection. Boston supplied an adult donor aged 18-55 years. Germline V gives CDR1 LGHNA, CDR2 YSLEER. With 3 bases clipped from V and 8 bases from J, the junction kept 7 bases outside the gene matches. This CDR3 region has 14 residues. This clonotype was sampled from a person between 18 and 65 years old who received the Ad26.COV2.S COVID-19 vaccine or a placebo. Here the sequenced sample was peripheral blood, taken in a trial of Ad26.COV2.S vaccine versus placebo. V is TRBV4-3 and J is TRBJ1-2, with 9 nucleotides matching TRBD1. Here the CDR3 DNA reads TGCGCCAGCAGCCAGGGGGGGACAGGGCTGGGCTACACCTTC. Its translation: CASSQGGTGLGYTF.